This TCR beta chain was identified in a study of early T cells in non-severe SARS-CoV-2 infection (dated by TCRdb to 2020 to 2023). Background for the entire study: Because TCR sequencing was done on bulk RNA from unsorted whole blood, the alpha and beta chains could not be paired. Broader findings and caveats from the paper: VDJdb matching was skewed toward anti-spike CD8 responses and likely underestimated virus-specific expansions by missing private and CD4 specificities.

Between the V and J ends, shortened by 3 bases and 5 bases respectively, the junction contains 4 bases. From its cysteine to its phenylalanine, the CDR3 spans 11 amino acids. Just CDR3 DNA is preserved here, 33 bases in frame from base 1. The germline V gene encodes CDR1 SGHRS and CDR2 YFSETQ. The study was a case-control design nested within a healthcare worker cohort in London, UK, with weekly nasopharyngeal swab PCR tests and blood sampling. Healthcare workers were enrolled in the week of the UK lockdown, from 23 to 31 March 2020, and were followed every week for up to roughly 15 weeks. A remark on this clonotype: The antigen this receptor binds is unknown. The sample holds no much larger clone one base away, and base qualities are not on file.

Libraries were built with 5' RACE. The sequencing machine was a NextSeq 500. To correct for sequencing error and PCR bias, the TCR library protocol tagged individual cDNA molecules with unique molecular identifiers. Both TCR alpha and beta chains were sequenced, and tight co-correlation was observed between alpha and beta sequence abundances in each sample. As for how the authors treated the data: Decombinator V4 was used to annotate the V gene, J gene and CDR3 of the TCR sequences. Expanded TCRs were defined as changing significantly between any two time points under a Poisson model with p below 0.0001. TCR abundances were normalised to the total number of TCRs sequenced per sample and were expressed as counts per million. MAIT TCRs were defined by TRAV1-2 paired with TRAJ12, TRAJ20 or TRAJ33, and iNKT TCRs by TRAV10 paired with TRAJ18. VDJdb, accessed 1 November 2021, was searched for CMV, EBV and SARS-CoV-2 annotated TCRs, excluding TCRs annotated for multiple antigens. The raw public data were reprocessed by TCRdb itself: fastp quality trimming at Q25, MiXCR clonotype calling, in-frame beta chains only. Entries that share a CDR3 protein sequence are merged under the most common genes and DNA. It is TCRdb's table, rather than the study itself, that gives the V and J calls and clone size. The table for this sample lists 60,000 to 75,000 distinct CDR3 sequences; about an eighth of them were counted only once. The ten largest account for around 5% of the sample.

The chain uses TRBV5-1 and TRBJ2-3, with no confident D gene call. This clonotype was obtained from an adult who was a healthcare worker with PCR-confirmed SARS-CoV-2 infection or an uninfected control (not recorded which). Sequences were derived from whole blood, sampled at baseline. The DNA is TGCGCCAGCAGCTCAAGAGATACGCAGTATTTT. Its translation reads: CASSSRDTQYF.